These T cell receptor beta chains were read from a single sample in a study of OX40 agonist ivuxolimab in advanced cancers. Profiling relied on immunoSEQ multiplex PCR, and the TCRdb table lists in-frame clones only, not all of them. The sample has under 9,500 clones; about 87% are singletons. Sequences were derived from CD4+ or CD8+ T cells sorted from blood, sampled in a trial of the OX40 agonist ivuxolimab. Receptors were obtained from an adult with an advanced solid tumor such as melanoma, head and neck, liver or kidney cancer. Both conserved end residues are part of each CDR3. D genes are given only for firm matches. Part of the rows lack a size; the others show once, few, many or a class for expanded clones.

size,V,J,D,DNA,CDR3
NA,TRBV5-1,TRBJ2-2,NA,TGCGCCAGCAGCTGGACCGTTAACACCGGGGAGCTGTTTTTT,CASSWTVNTGELFF
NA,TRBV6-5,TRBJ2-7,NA,TGTGCCAGCAGTTACATCGGGTTCGGCGAGCAGTACTTC,CASSYIGFGEQYF
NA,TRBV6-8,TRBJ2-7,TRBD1,TGTGCCAGCAGTTGGACAGGGGGGTACGAGCAGTACTTC,CASSWTGGYEQYF
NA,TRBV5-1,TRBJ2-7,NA,TGCGCCAGCGGCCCTGGCAGCCTCGGGCAGATCTACGAGCAGTACTTC,CASGPGSLGQIYEQYF
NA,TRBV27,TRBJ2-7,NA,TGTGCCAGCAGTTTATATCGAGACGGGACCGCCGAGCAGTACTTC,CASSLYRDGTAEQYF
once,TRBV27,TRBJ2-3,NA,TGTGCCAGCAGTTTAGTACCCTCCGGGAGAGGGTCAGATACGCAGTATTTT,CASSLVPSGRGSDTQYF
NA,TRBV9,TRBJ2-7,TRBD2,TGTGCCAGCAGCGTAGCTGCGGGAGGGCCCTACGAGCAGTACTTC,CASSVAAGGPYEQYF
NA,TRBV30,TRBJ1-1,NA,TGTGCCTCCTTCCTCACGGAAAACACTGAAGCTTTCTTT,CASFLTENTEAFF
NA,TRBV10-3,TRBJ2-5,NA,TGTGCCATCAGTGAGGGGACAAGACAGTACCAAGAGACCCAGTACTTC,CAISEGTRQYQETQYF
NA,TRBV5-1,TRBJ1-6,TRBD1,TGCGCCAGCAGCTCGACAGGGGTCGGTTCACCCCTCCACTTT,CASSSTGVGSPLHF
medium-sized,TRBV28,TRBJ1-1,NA,TGTGCCAGCAGTCCCTCCCGCGGAATGAACACTGAAGCTTTCTTT,CASSPSRGMNTEAFF
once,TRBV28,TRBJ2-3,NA,TGTGCCAGCAGTCCGATGACTGAAACTAGCACAGATACGCAGTATTTT,CASSPMTETSTDTQYF
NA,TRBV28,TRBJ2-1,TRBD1,TGTGCCAGCAGGGCCGGACAGGGCGGTGAGCAGTTCTTC,CASRAGQGGEQFF
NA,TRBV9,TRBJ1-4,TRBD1,TGTGCCAGCAGCGCAGGGGGTTCCGGTGAAAAACTGTTTTTT,CASSAGGSGEKLFF
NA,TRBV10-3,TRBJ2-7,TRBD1,TGTGCCATCAGTGGTCGGACAGGGAATAATGACGAGCAGTACTTC,CAISGRTGNNDEQYF
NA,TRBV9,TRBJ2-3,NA,TGTGCCAGCAGCGTAGAGGGGCGGGGTGCAGATACGCAGTATTTT,CASSVEGRGADTQYF
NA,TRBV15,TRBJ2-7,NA,TGTGCCACCAGCCAGGGGACGGCTGAGCAGTACTTC,CATSQGTAEQYF
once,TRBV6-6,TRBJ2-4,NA,TGTGCCAGCAGAAACTGGGGGACATCCAAATTC,CASRNWGTSKF
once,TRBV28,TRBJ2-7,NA,TGTGCCAGCAGTATCAACAGCTACGAGCAGTACTTC,CASSINSYEQYF
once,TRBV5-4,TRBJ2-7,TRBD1,TGTGCCAGCAGCTTGGGAGGGGGCAGTTGGTACTTC,CASSLGGGSWYF
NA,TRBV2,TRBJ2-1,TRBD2,TGTGCCAGCAGCCTTACTAGCGCGTACAATGAGCAGTTCTTC,CASSLTSAYNEQFF
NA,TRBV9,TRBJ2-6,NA,TGTGCCAGCAGCGTGGACTCCTCTGGGGCCAACGTCCTGACTTTC,CASSVDSSGANVLTF
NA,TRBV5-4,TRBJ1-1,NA,TGTGCCAGCAGCGCTCAGAGGGGCACTGAAGCTTTCTTT,CASSAQRGTEAFF
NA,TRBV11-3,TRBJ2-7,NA,TGTGCCAGCAGCTTAGGGGGGGCTGGATACGAGCAGTACTTC,CASSLGGAGYEQYF
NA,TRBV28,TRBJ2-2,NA,TGTGCCAGCAGTTTATACGCGAACACCGGGGAGCTGTTTTTT,CASSLYANTGELFF
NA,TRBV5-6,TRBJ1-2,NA,TGTGCCAGCAGCCGCTCGGCAGGGGATCGCTATGGCTACACCTTC,CASSRSAGDRYGYTF
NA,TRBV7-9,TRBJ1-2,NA,TGTGCCACCTTTAAGGAGGAGAATAACTATGGCTACACCTTC,CATFKEENNYGYTF
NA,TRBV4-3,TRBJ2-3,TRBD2,TGCGCCAGCAGCCAAGAAAGGGTGCGGGGGGACACAGATACGCAGTATTTT,CASSQERVRGDTDTQYF
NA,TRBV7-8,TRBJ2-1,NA,TGTGCCAGCAGCTTAAGGTCGGCTTCTTACAATGAGCAGTTCTTC,CASSLRSASYNEQFF
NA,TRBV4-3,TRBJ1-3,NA,TGCGCCAGCAGCCAAGATTACGCGGCAGGGCCAAGAAACACCATATATTTT,CASSQDYAAGPRNTIYF
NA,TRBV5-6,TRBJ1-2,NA,TGTGCCAGCAGCTTGAACACCAACTATGGCTACACCTTC,CASSLNTNYGYTF
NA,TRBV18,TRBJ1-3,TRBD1,TGTGCCAGCTCACCAACGGGACAGGGGTCCGGCTCTGGAAACACCATATATTTT,CASSPTGQGSGSGNTIYF
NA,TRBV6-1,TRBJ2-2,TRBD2,TGTGCCAGCAGTGAAATCCTAGCGGGGGCCCAGAACACCGGGGAGCTGTTTTTT,CASSEILAGAQNTGELFF
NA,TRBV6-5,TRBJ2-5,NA,TGTGCCAGCAGTCGGGCCCTTACCCCAGAGACCCAGTACTTC,CASSRALTPETQYF
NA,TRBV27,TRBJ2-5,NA,TGTGCCAGCAGTCCCCAGGGGCTCCCTTGGACCCAGTACTTC,CASSPQGLPWTQYF
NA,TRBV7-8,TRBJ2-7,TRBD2,TGTGCCAGCAGCTTAGTGTGGACTAGCGACTACGAGCAGTACTTC,CASSLVWTSDYEQYF
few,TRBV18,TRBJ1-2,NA,TGTGCCAGCTCACCACTAGGGGACTATGGCTACACCTTC,CASSPLGDYGYTF
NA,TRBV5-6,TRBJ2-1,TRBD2,TGTGCCAGCAGCTTGGGTGCGGGGGGGCGCTCCTACAATGAGCAGTTCTTC,CASSLGAGGRSYNEQFF
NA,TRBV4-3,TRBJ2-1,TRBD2,TGCGCCAGCAGCCAAGATCGCGGCGGGGGGCATGCCTACAATGAGCAGTTCTTC,CASSQDRGGGHAYNEQFF
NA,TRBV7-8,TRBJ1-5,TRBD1,TGTGCCAGCAGCTTAGGGACAGGAAACAATCAGCCCCAGCATTTT,CASSLGTGNNQPQHF
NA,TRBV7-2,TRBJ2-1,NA,TGTGCCAGCAGCTCAACCTACAATGAGCAGTTCTTC,CASSSTYNEQFF
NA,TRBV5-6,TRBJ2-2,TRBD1,TGTGCCAGCAGCTTCCCGACAGGGGGATTTACGGACACCGGGGAGCTGTTTTTT,CASSFPTGGFTDTGELFF